These 20 T cell receptor beta chains were all obtained from the same sample, sequenced in a study of cytomegalovirus exposure and HLA in healthy donors. The PCR had 60 Vbeta and 13 Jbeta primers. This table comes from immunoSEQ multiplex PCR, and its TCRdb copy is limited to in-frame clones, with some not included. The sample lists some 200,000 clones; 84% were seen once. Material for sequencing was PBMCs. These receptors were taken from a woman aged 50 to 60 in good health and CMV-seropositive.

This clone was detected a few times. The chain carries TRBV5-4 and TRBJ2-3; 11 bases are shared with TRBD2. The germline CDR1 and CDR2 sequences are SGHNT and YYREEE (reference sequence). The CDR3 contains 15 residues. The V gene end was trimmed by 4 bases and the J gene end by 5 bases; junction bases not matched to a gene: 6. The CDR3 is CASSGLAGGGDTQYF. The CDR3 DNA sequence: TGTGCCAGCAGCGGCCTAGCGGGGGGCGGAGATACGCAGTATTTT.

This clone has just a few counts. V gene TRBV28 combines with J gene TRBJ1-2; a possible D gene is TRBD1 (5 bases). There are 15 residues in the CDR3. Germline V lookup: CDR1 MDHEN, CDR2 SYDVKM. Between the trimmed V and J ends, which lost 5 bases and 5 bases, there was a span of 18 bases. Here the CDR3 DNA reads TGTGCCAGCAGTACGGGGGACGGCACTTTGTATGGCTACACCTTC. It yields the protein CASSTGDGTLYGYTF.

The chain links TRBV6-6 to TRBJ2-7, with 9 bases fitting TRBD1. Germline CDR1 reads MNHNY; CDR2 reads SVGAGI (reference sequence). Losses at the gene ends were 4 bases for V and 5 bases for J; bases not matched to a gene: 12. This CDR3 comprises 16 residues. CDR3 loop: CASSSFRGQGQNEQYF. DNA for the CDR3: TGTGCCAGCAGTTCTTTTCGGGGACAGGGCCAAAACGAGCAGTACTTC.

V and J are TRBV6-1 and TRBJ2-7, with 9 bases lining up with TRBD1. The V gene end was trimmed by 8 bases and the J gene end by 3 bases; junction bases not matched to a gene: 5. CDR1 and CDR2 from the germline V gene are MNHNS and SASEGT. The length of the CDR3 is 13 residues. The CDR3 reads CASQGQGLYEQYF. The CDR3, as DNA: TGTGCCAGCCAGGGACAGGGACTCTACGAGCAGTACTTC.

Concerning this clone itself: An end of the junction does not agree with germline; a read error may underlie this. This sequence joins TRBV27 and TRBJ1-1; D possibly corresponds to TRBD1 (6 bases). This CDR3 comprises 16 residues. Germline loops: CDR1 MNHEY, CDR2 SMNVEV (reference sequence). CDR3 nucleotide sequence: TGTGCCGGCAGTGGAACCCATAACAGGGCGGACACTGAAGCTTTCTTT. Translating gives CAGSGTHNRADTEAFF.

The chain has TRBV5-3 and TRBJ2-5; 9 positions agree with TRBD1. TRBV5-3 is filed as an ORF, its function uncertain. Trimming removed 3 bases from V and 3 bases from J; junction bases left unmatched: 3. The CDR3 is 14 residues long. The CDR3 loop is CARSSGTGKETQYF. The DNA of the CDR3 is TGTGCCAGAAGCTCGGGGACAGGGAAAGAGACCCAGTACTTC.

This clone was counted once. Other nucleotide sequences in the sample specify the same CDR3. This chain links TRBV2 with TRBJ2-7, with D maybe TRBD1 (6 bases). The germline CDR1 and CDR2 sequences are SNHLY and FYNNEI. The germline V and J ends were trimmed by 0 bases and 1 base, with 10 bases remaining between them. This CDR3 region has 15 residues. The CDR3 loop is CASSEAGAGSYEQYF. The CDR3 DNA is TGTGCCAGCAGTGAAGCGGGGGCAGGGTCCTACGAGCAGTACTTC.

The rearrangement joins TRBV7-2 to TRBJ2-7; 9 nucleotides agree with TRBD1. V dropped 5 bases and J dropped 5; count of bases not matched to a gene: 13. Germline V CDR1 and CDR2: SGHTA, FQGNSA. The CDR3 runs to 16 residues. The CDR3 DNA sequence: TGTGCCAGCAGCCCGGACAGGGACAGGGCGGCCCACGAGCAGTACTTC. Translating it yields CASSPDRDRAAHEQYF.

The CDR3 DNA sequence: TGCGCCAGCAGCTTGGAGCCTAGCGGGGGATACGAGCAGTACTTC. Translated: CASSLEPSGGYEQYF. The chain combines TRBV5-1 with TRBJ2-7; TRBD2 matches 10 bases. V was clipped by 0 bases and J by 4 bases; unmatched bases: 4. The germline V gene encodes CDR1 SGHRS and CDR2 YFSETQ. The CDR3 contains 15 residues.

This chain uses TRBV4-3 with TRBJ2-4; 13 bases are shared with TRBD2. Losses at the gene ends were 0 bases for V and 8 bases for J; bases not matched to a gene: 10. This CDR3 has 18 residues. Per germline, CDR1 LGHNA and CDR2 YSLEER. The CDR3 nucleotides read TGCGCCAGCAGCCAAGACCTAACTAGCGGGGGGGCCCGGGACATTCAGTACTTC. Residues: CASSQDLTSGGARDIQYF.

This clone occurred once. The J gene is TRBJ2-5, the V gene TRBV19; perhaps TRBD2 as D (6 bases). The J call is uncertain, as TRBJ2-7 better fits the DNA end. The CDR3 loop spans 14 amino acids. CDR1 is LNHDA, CDR2 SQIVND, per germline (reference sequence). CDR3 in amino acids: CASSTSGGSYEQYF. The CDR3 DNA follows: TGTGCCAGTAGTACTTCCGGGGGATCCTACGAGCAGTACTTC.

The chain combines TRBV10-3 with TRBJ2-2; 12 positions agree with TRBD1. V lost 5 bases, J lost 7 bases, and 8 bases stayed unmatched. This CDR3 is built from 16 residues. The V gene's germline CDR1 is ENHRY and CDR2 SYGVKD. The CDR3 loop reads CAISTPGQGAVGELFF. The CDR3 DNA follows: TGTGCCATCAGTACACCGGGACAGGGGGCCGTCGGGGAGCTGTTTTTT.

The chain combines TRBV27 with TRBJ1-1; D perhaps matches TRBD1 (5 bases). The CDR3 is 14 amino acids. V lost 6 bases to trimming and J lost 3 bases, with 14 bases between them. Germline CDR1 MNHEY, CDR2 SMNVEV (reference sequence). CDR3 DNA sequence: TGTGCCAGCAGCTGGGGCGCCCGGGACACTGAAGCTTTCTTT. This gives the protein CASSWGARDTEAFF.

This clone turned up a few times. The V gene is TRBV18, the J gene TRBJ2-5; 7 nucleotides align to TRBD1. In germline, CDR1 is KGHSH, CDR2 LQKENI. The V and J ends lost 8 bases and 1 base, in that order; junction bases with no gene match: 7. The CDR3 contains 14 residues. The CDR3 region is CASRLTGSQETQYF. The CDR3 nucleotides read TGTGCCAGCAGATTGACAGGGTCCCAAGAGACCCAGTACTTC.

The chain recombines TRBV28 with TRBJ1-1; 8 nucleotides match TRBD1. This CDR3 spans 13 amino acids. V trimming: 7 bases; J trimming: 5 bases; junction bases outside the gene matches: 6. CDR1 MDHEN and CDR2 SYDVKM come from the germline V gene. Here the CDR3 DNA reads TGTGCCAGCACGGCAGGGGGCCTGACTGAAGCTTTCTTT. Translated, it gives CASTAGGLTEAFF.

This rearrangement joins TRBV29-1 to TRBJ2-5, with a possible D match to TRBD1 (6 bases). CDR1 SQVTM and CDR2 ANQGSEA come from the germline V gene. The V and J ends lost 0 bases and 5 bases respectively, with 16 bases between them. This CDR3 contains 15 residues. The CDR3 here is CSVEDPGVSRETQYF. CDR3 bases: TGCAGCGTTGAAGATCCAGGGGTCAGTAGGGAGACCCAGTACTTC.

The chain is built from TRBV7-9 and TRBJ1-2; D not resolved. The CDR3 is 12 residues long. From germline, CDR1 is SEHNR and CDR2 FQNEAQ (reference sequence). The V and J ends lost 3 bases and 2 bases respectively, with 4 bases between them. CDR3 in amino acids: CASSFLNYGYTF. CDR3 DNA: TGTGCCAGCAGCTTTTTAAACTATGGCTACACCTTC.

The rearrangement links TRBV11-2 to TRBJ1-2; TRBD1 aligns across 9 bases. The CDR3 spans 14 residues. V was clipped by 1 base and J by 7 bases; unmatched bases: 4. Germline CDR1 is SGHAT and CDR2 is FQNNGV. The CDR3 DNA reads TGTGCCAGCAGCTTAGCAGGGACAGGGTTTGGCTACACCTTC. Its protein is CASSLAGTGFGYTF.

The chain joins TRBV6-1 to TRBJ1-2, with 11 nucleotides matching TRBD1. There are 15 residues in the CDR3. In germline, CDR1 is MNHNS, CDR2 SASEGT. Trimming took 6 bases from V and 2 from J; bases not matched to a gene: 5. The CDR3 DNA follows: TGTGCCAGCAGGACCGGACAGGGGGCAAACTATGGCTACACCTTC. It encodes CASRTGQGANYGYTF.

The chain is built from TRBV2 and TRBJ1-1; D unresolved. The V and J ends lost 4 bases and 3 bases respectively, with 9 bases between them. Per germline, CDR1 SNHLY and CDR2 FYNNEI. The CDR3 is 13 amino acids. For the CDR3, the DNA is TGTGCCAGCAGTGCCGGGTCCGACACTGAAGCTTTCTTT. It is translated as CASSAGSDTEAFF.